What follows describes a single TCR beta chain. Distinct nucleotide sequences in the sample also encode this CDR3. Per the germline V gene, CDR1 is MNHEY and CDR2 is SMNVEV (reference sequence). The J segment lost 5 bases and the V segment lost 4 bases, leaving 10 bases of the junction unmatched. CDR3 length: 16 amino acids. Original methodology: Reference gene primer amplification in the assay estimated nucleated cell counts. Repertoires were generated with immunoSEQ multiplex PCR, while TCRdb's copy carries only in-frame clones and drops some. Clone size and the V and J calls come from that table; the DNA yielded D and trimming. The sample has approximately 64,000 clones; about 88% are singletons. The data were taken from a study of blood T cell repertoires in COVID-19. About the research overall: The study drew acute and convalescent COVID-19 samples from the United States, Italy and Spain.

Sequencing was done on a sample of peripheral blood. The V and J genes are TRBV27 and TRBJ1-4; the match to TRBD1 covers 7 bases. This clonotype originated in a man in his 70s with acute or convalescent COVID-19. The CDR3 loop reads CASSSLQGLANEKLFF. DNA for the CDR3: TGTGCCAGCAGTTCCCTACAGGGGCTGGCCAATGAAAAACTGTTTTTT. Based on the CDR3 plus reference TRBV27 and TRBJ1-4, the full variable domain is EAQVTQNPRYLITVTGKKLTVTCSQNMNHEYMSWYRQDPGLGLRQIYYSMNVEVTDKGDVPEGYKVSRKEKRNFPLILESPSPNQTSLYFCASSSLQGLANEKLFFGSGTQLSVL.